The rows below give T cell receptor beta chains drawn from one sample of a study of human T cells and chemical hapten exposure. TCRdb itself ran the RACE reads through MiXCR, one entry per CDR3 protein. The table has roughly 50,000 distinct CDR3 sequences, approximately 10% seen once. The sequences come from whole blood, collected in connection with sensitization to the hapten diphenylcyclopropenone (DPC). The receptor set was obtained from a middle-aged woman with alopecia areata. Some clones in this sample may be carry-over from other donors' samples. The CDR3 runs from the conserved cysteine through the conserved F or W.

>TRBV18|TRBJ1-3
CASSTGTGNSGNTIYF
>TRBV20-1|TRBJ1-4
CSARDSVNEKLFF
>TRBV20-1|TRBJ2-7
CSAAPGQGSGYEQYF
>TRBV5-5|TRBJ2-2
CASSQDVGELFF
>TRBV6-6|TRBJ2-1
CASLSGGSYNEQFF
>TRBV10-1|TRBJ2-5
CASQPGGGMETQYF
>TRBV28|TRBJ2-7
CASSLPRGVPVHEQYF
>TRBV10-2|TRBJ1-1
CASTKNTEAFF
>TRBV3-1|TRBJ2-7
CASSQMREQYF
>TRBV5-1|TRBJ1-5
CASSLLGEVQQPQHF
>TRBV7-2|TRBJ1-5
CASSQDRVTGPQHF
>TRBV4-1|TRBJ1-1
CASSQMTEAFF
>TRBV7-2|TRBJ1-3
CASSPGTPASPGNTIYF
>TRBV7-2|TRBJ2-7
CASSLPGQTYEQYF